This TCR beta chain originates from a study of identifying expanded T cells in peripheral blood. Germline-derived CDR1 and CDR2 are SGHVS and FQNEAQ. The junction had 8 bases not matched to a gene; V was cut back by 6 bases and J by 6 bases. The CDR3 has 14 amino acids. Regarding this clone: Its antigen is currently unknown.

General study results and limits: Differentially abundant clones: about 1.1 between replicates, 16.4 at roughly 13 days, less than 20 at four. Variance in clone template counts between approximately two-week samples significantly increased with total template count across all healthy donors.

No infections or other immune events were documented during collection. TCRdb's copy holds only in-frame clones and misses some; the assay was immunoSEQ multiplex PCR. The table has under 70,000 clones, about 90% seen once. This sequence joins TRBV7-8 and TRBJ2-7; 10 positions match TRBD2. Sequencing was carried out using blood. The sequence came from a person aged 18-70 years in good health. CDR3 residues: CASRPSGSWGEQYF. DNA of the CDR3: TGTGCCAGCAGACCTAGCGGGAGTTGGGGCGAGCAGTACTTC. The variable domain in full, completed from reference TRBV7-8 and TRBJ2-7, reads GAGVSQSPRYKVAKRGQDVALRCDPISGHVSLFWYQQALGQGPEFLTYFQNEAQLDKSGLPSDRFFAERPEGSVSTLKIQRTQQEDSAVYLCASRPSGSWGEQYFGPGTRLTVT.